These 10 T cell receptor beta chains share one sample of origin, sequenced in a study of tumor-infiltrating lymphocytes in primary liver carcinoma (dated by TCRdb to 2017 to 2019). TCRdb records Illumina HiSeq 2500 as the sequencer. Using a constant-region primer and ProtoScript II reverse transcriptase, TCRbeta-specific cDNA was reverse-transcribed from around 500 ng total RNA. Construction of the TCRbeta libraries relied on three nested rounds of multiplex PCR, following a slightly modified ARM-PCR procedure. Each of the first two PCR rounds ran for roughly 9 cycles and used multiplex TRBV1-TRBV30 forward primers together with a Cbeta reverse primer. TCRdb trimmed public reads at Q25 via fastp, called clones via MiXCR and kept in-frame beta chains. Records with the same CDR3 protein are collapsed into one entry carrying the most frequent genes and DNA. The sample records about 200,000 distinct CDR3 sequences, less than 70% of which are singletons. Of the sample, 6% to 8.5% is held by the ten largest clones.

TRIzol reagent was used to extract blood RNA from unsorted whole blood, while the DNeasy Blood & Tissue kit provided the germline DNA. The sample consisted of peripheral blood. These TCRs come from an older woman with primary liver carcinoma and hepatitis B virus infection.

As DNA, the CDR3 is TGTGTCAACAGCTTATCCACCGACAGCTCCCCCGGATTCTACGAGCAGTACTTC. This gives the protein CVNSLSTDSSPGFYEQYF. J is TRBJ2-7 and V is TRBV11-2, with a weak D call TRBD1 (5 bases). The length of the CDR3 is 18 residues. Germline CDR1 SGHAT, CDR2 FQNNGV. The full variable domain, with the rest looked up from reference TRBV11-2 and TRBJ2-7, is EAGVAQSPRYKIIEKRQSVAFWCNPISGHATLYWYQQILGQGPKLLIQFQNNGVVDDSQLPKDRFSAERLKGVDSTLKIQPAKLEDSAVYLCVNSLSTDSSPGFYEQYFGPGTRLTVT.

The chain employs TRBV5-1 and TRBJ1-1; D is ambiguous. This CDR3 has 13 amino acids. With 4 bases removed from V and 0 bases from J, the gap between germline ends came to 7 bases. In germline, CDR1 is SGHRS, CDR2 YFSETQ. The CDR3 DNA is TGCGCCAGCAGCGCCGCTATGAACACTGAAGCTTTCTTT. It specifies CASSAAMNTEAFF.

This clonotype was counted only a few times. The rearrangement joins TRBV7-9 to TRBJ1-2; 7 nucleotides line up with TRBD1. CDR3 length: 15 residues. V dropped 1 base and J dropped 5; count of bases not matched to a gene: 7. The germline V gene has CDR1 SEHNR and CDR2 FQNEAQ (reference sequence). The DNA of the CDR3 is TGTGCCAGCAGCTTAGTAGGGACAGCCAAATATGGCTACACCTTC. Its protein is CASSLVGTAKYGYTF.

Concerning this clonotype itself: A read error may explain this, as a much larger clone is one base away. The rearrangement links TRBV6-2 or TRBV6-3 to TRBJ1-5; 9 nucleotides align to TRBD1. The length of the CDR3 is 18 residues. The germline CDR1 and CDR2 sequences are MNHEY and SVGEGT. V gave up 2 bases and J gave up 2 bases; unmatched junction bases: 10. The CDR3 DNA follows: TGTGCCAGCAGTTACGTAACGGGACAGGGAGTACGCAATCAGCCCCAGCATTTT. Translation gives CASSYVTGQGVRNQPQHF.

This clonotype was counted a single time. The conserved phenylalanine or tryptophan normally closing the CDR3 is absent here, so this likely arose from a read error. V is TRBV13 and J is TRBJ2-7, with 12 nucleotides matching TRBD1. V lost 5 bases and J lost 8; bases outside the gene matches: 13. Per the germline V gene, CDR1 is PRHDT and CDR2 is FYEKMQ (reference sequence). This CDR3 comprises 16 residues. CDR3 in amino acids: CASSKTPGQGANQQYL. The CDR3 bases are TGTGCCAGCAGCAAAACTCCGGGACAGGGGGCGAATCAGCAGTACCTC.

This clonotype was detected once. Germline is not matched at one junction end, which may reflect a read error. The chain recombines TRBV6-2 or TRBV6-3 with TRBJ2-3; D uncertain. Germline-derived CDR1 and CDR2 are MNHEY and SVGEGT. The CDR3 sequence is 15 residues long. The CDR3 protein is CASSYADTRTDTQYF. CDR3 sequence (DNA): TGTGCCAGCAGTTACGCGGATACCCGCACAGATACACAGTATTTT.

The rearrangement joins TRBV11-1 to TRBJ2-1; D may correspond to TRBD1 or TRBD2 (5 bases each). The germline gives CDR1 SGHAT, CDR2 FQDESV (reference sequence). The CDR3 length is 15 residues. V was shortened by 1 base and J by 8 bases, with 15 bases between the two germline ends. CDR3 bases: TGTGCCAGCAGCTTAGAAGGAGTGGTGGGGGATGAGCAGTTCTTC. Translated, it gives CASSLEGVVGDEQFF.

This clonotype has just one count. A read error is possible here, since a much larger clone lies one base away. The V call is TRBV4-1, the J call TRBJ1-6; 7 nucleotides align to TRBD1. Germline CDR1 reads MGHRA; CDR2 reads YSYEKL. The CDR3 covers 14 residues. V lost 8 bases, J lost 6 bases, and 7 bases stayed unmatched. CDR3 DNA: TGCGCCAGCGCAGACAGGGAGGTTAATTCACCCCTCCACTTT. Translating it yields CASADREVNSPLHF.

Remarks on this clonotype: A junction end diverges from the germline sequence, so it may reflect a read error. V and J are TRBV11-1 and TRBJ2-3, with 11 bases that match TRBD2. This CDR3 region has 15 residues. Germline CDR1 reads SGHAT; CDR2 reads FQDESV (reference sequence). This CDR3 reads CTSSQIAGGQDTQYF. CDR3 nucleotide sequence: TGTACCAGCAGCCAAATAGCGGGGGGGCAGGATACGCAGTATTTT.

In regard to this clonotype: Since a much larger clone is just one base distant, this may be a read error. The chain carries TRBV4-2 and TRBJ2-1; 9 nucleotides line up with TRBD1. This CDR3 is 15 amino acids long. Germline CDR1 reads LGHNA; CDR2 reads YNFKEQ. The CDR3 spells CASSHGQGTYNEQLF. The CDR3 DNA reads TGTGCCAGCAGCCACGGACAGGGGACCTACAATGAGCAGCTCTTC.